This TCR beta chain was found in a study of beta chain features in type 1 diabetes (dated by TCRdb to between 2018 and 2020). About the study as a whole: Mean age, gender distribution, total cell number and subset yield were not different between patients and healthy donors. A total of 85 million to 140 million sorted cells were examined across all samples, and a strong correlation was observed between cell number per subset and RNA yield. The study compared TCRB repertoires of sorted circulating CD4+ T cell subsets between recently diagnosed type 1 diabetes patients and matched healthy donors. Regulatory and stem cell-like memory subsets were obtained from only 8 patients and roughly 8 healthy donors, while naive and central memory subsets were obtained from all 30 or so donors.

Beyond this particular receptor, the publication reports: Only small numbers of individuals were included in the HLA sub-analyses, which left unresolved whether HLA type had any influence on TCRB rearrangement. PCR might favor shorter templates, but patient and control samples were amplified and corrected together, so any skew would affect both groups equally. Because cDNA rather than genomic DNA was sequenced, highly expressing activated cells could have been over-represented, although no difference in activation and CD3 levels was found between groups. At VDJ recombination sites, type 1 diabetes patients had fewer insertions and more deleted nucleotides, which implies abnormalities in thymic rearrangement. Naive, central memory and regulatory TCRB repertoires appeared to be more alike among patients than among healthy donors. A moderate but significant shortening of TCRB CDR3 length was observed in type 1 diabetes patients in all four CD4+ subsets.

V was cut back by 2 bases and J by 3 bases, leaving a gap of 16 bases between them. The CDR3 goes from the cysteine to the phenylalanine over 16 residues. Only CDR3 DNA remains: 48 bases, in frame from the first base. The germline V gene (reference sequence) gives CDR1 as GTSNPN and CDR2 as SVGIG. A few counts support this clone. Its antigen is currently not known. No base quality information exists; no much larger clone differs at one position. The High Capacity cDNA Reverse Transcription Kit was used to reverse transcribe all of the isolated RNA, meaning that expressed TCRB transcripts were what got sequenced. Deep immunoSEQ sequencing was performed on naive, central memory and regulatory T cell samples, with an average of about 3.6 million total reads per sample. Sorted cells were lysed in RLT buffer and RNA was extracted with DNase-treated RNeasy Micro or Mini kits, depending on cell number. To prevent cross-contamination, each cell subset was processed individually, whereas patient and healthy donor samples were processed jointly. Using the immunoSEQ multiplex PCR, TCRB sequences were amplified from cDNA into 87-bp fragments spanning the CDR3 region. The amplicons were sequenced using the Illumina HiSeq platform. Regarding the original processing steps: Synthetic template baselines were used to correct PCR bias computationally, reads within Hamming distance 2 were collapsed together, and singletons that could not be merged were discarded. Reads were aligned against IMGT to assign V, D and J genes, CDR3 length and insertions or deletions at six rearrangement sites. Within each subset, clonotype counts were normalized to sorted cell number, after which true diversity and Gini coefficients were computed with the tcR R package. The overlap coefficient, calculated on TCRB nucleotide sequences, was used to quantify repertoire sharing. Out-of-frame TCRB sequences from naive cells were analyzed to stand in for the pre-selection repertoire. As stored in TCRdb, this immuneACCESS dataset retains in-frame rearrangements with V and J assigned. A fraction of the clones does not appear; measured against another copy, unresolved V genes explain less than half of the discrepancy, and the remainder lacks a known reason. V, J and clone size derive from that table, while D and trimming were established from the DNA sequence. This sample lists roughly 450,000 clones; approximately 14% were detected once. Approximately 0.038% of the sample is in the top ten clones.

A single peripheral blood draw of around 120 mL on average was collected from each donor into heparinised tubes. A BD FACSAria II and a panel including CD45RO, CCR7, CD25, CD127, CD95 and CD27 were used to sort naive, central memory, regulatory and stem cell-like memory CD4+ T cells. A purity above 98% was achieved for all sorted populations. PBMCs were isolated right away by Lymphoprep density gradient centrifugation and were stained directly, without culture. Samples were stained and sorted in pairs, with one healthy donor and one patient per experiment, so that batch effects were minimized. The chain is made from TRBV30 and TRBJ2-2; the D gene is possibly TRBD1, with 6 bases matching. Input material: naive CD4+ T cells from blood. Per the publication, the cell subset or site label means: true naive CD4+ T cells. The receptor's source is a man between 25 and 39 years old in good health. The CDR3 region reads CAWSRKGQIHTGELFF. The DNA sequence follows: TGTGCCTGGAGTAGGAAGGGACAAATACACACCGGGGAGCTGTTTTTT.